This T cell receptor beta chain stems from a study of blood T cell repertoires in COVID-19. Turning to the study itself: Acute-phase and convalescent COVID-19 samples originated in the United States, Italy and Spain. In each case, the material was cDNA or gDNA derived from T cells, B-cell-depleted T cells, or PBMCs.

The germline V gene encodes CDR1 MNHEY and CDR2 SVGEGT. The CDR3 totals 16 residues. V was pared by 6 bases and J by 4 bases, with 8 bases of the junction left unmatched. The authors' processing: By means of reference gene primer amplification, nucleated cell counts were estimated. The method was immunoSEQ multiplex PCR; TCRdb's version includes in-frame clones alone and lacks a portion of them. V and J calls and clone size are those listed in that table; D and trimming were worked out from the DNA. The data show 650,000 to 800,000 clones, with approximately 90% seen just once and roughly 0.26% held by the top ten.

The chain has TRBV6-2 or TRBV6-3 and TRBJ2-6; the match to TRBD1 covers 8 bases. The TCR sequence derives from a woman under 30 with acute or convalescent COVID-19. Sequenced: peripheral blood. The CDR3 sequence: CASSQDRVTGANVLTF. DNA for the CDR3: TGTGCCAGCAGCCAGGACAGGGTAACGGGGGCCAACGTCCTGACTTTC.